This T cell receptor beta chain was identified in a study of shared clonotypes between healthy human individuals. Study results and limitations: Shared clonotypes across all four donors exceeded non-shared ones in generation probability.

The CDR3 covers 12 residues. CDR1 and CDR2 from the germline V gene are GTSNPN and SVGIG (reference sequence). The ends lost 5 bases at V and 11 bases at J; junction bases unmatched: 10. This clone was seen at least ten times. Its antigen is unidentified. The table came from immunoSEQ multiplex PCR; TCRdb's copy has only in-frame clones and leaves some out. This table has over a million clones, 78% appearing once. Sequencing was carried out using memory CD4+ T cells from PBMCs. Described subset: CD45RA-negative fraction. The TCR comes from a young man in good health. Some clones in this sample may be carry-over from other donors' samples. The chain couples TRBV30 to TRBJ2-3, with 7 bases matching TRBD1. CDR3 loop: CAWGVGGREQYF. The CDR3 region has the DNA TGTGCCTGGGGGGTAGGGGGCCGTGAGCAGTATTTT. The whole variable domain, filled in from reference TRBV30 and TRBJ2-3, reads SQTIHQWPATLVQPVGSPLSLECTVEGTSNPNLYWYRQAAGRGLQLLFYSVGIGQISSEVPQNLSASRPQDRQFILSSKKLLLSDSGFYLCAWGVGGREQYFGPGTRLTVL.